Listed here are 10 T cell receptor beta chains from one sample, sequenced in a study of shared clonotypes between healthy human individuals. Assay: immunoSEQ multiplex PCR; the TCRdb copy retains only in-frame clones and omits some. The repertoire includes more than 2 million clones, approximately 96% of them detected once, and roughly 0.13% sits in the top ten. The specimen sequenced was naive CD4+ T cells sorted from blood. Subset defined: CD45RA+ positively selected. These TCRs come from a man between 18 and 35 years old in good health.

Remarks on this clone: The junction differs from germline at one of its ends, possibly a read error. This CDR3 reads CAISQSDRNSYEQYF. The DNA of the CDR3 is TGTGCCATCAGTCAGTCGGACCGAAATTCCTACGAGCAGTACTTC. The chain couples TRBV10-3 to TRBJ2-7; no reliable D call. CDR3 size: 15 residues. Germline values: CDR1 ENHRY, CDR2 SYGVKD.

V is TRBV10-3 and J is TRBJ2-1, with no clear D. This CDR3 is 12 amino acids long. The germline V and J ends were trimmed by 6 bases and 5 bases, with 8 bases remaining between them. The germline V gene has CDR1 ENHRY and CDR2 SYGVKD. The CDR3 DNA follows: TGTGCCATCAGCCCGCTTAACAATGAGCAGTTCTTC. Amino acid sequence: CAISPLNNEQFF.

This chain links TRBV30 with TRBJ2-3; D is possibly TRBD2 (6 bases). Trimming left V 3 bases short and J 0 bases short, with 7 bases between. The CDR3 covers 13 residues. Per the germline V gene, CDR1 is GTSNPN and CDR2 is SVGIG (reference sequence). The CDR3 protein is CAWRGGSTDTQYF. The CDR3 DNA is TGTGCCTGGAGGGGGGGTAGCACAGATACGCAGTATTTT.

V gene TRBV19 combines with J gene TRBJ2-3; 11 bases align to TRBD2. The CDR3 is 16 amino acids. Germline CDR1 LNHDA, CDR2 SQIVND (reference sequence). The ends lost 5 bases at V and 6 bases at J; junction bases unmatched: 10. CDR3 coding DNA: TGTGCCAGTAGTGGACGGCTAGCGGGAGGAGGGGATACGCAGTATTTT. Translation gives CASSGRLAGGGDTQYF.

This chain connects TRBV5-1 to TRBJ2-6; no definite D call. The germline gives CDR1 SGHRS, CDR2 YFSETQ. This CDR3 comprises 14 residues. The V end lost 7 bases, the J end lost 4 bases, and 12 bases lay between the germline ends. CDR3 coding DNA: TGCGCCAGCTTTAATTTTGACGGGGCCAACGTCCTGACTTTC. Translated, it gives CASFNFDGANVLTF.

This clone was counted between two and nine times. The rearrangement joins TRBV7-9 to TRBJ1-6; TRBD1 agrees at 8 bases. Germline assignment: CDR1 SEHNR and CDR2 FQNEAQ (reference sequence). V was pared by 1 base and J by 16 bases, with 3 bases of the junction left unmatched. CDR3 size: 12 residues. This chain's CDR3 is CASSLGTGSLHF. Written as DNA, the CDR3 is TGTGCCAGCAGCTTAGGGACAGGGAGTCTCCACTTT.

This rearrangement joins TRBV30 to TRBJ2-7; 9 nucleotides line up with TRBD1. The ends lost 1 base at V and 4 bases at J; junction bases unmatched: 5. There are 14 residues in the CDR3. Germline assignment: CDR1 GTSNPN and CDR2 SVGIG (reference sequence). The CDR3 bases are TGTGCCTGGAGTGCAAAGACAGGGGGGTACGAGCAGTACTTC. Encoded protein: CAWSAKTGGYEQYF.

The chain uses TRBV7-8 and TRBJ2-2, with 9 nucleotides matching TRBD2. CDR1 and CDR2 from the germline V gene are SGHVS and FQNEAQ. The CDR3 has 19 residues. J gave up 2 bases and V 4 bases, and 14 bases lay outside the gene matches. The CDR3 loop reads CASSWRGGGRAGNTGELFF. In DNA form, the CDR3 reads TGTGCCAGCAGCTGGCGGGGTGGCGGGAGGGCCGGAAACACCGGGGAGCTGTTTTTT.

The chain recombines TRBV10-3 with TRBJ1-6, with 7 positions matching TRBD1. The CDR3 consists of 14 residues. V was pared by 6 bases and J by 9 bases, with 8 bases of the junction left unmatched. Germline assignment: CDR1 ENHRY and CDR2 SYGVKD. Here the CDR3 DNA reads TGTGCCATCAGCGGGACAGCAGGCGGTTCACCCCTCCACTTT. Protein: CAISGTAGGSPLHF.

CDR3 DNA sequence: TGTGCCAGCAGCTTAGACCGACTAGCGGGAGGCGGATCAGATACGCAGTATTTT. Its translation: CASSLDRLAGGGSDTQYF. The chain recombines TRBV7-2 with TRBJ2-3; 13 positions agree with TRBD2. The V gene end was trimmed by 1 base and the J gene end by 4 bases; junction bases not matched to a gene: 8. Per the germline V gene, CDR1 is SGHTA and CDR2 is FQGNSA. The CDR3 totals 18 residues.